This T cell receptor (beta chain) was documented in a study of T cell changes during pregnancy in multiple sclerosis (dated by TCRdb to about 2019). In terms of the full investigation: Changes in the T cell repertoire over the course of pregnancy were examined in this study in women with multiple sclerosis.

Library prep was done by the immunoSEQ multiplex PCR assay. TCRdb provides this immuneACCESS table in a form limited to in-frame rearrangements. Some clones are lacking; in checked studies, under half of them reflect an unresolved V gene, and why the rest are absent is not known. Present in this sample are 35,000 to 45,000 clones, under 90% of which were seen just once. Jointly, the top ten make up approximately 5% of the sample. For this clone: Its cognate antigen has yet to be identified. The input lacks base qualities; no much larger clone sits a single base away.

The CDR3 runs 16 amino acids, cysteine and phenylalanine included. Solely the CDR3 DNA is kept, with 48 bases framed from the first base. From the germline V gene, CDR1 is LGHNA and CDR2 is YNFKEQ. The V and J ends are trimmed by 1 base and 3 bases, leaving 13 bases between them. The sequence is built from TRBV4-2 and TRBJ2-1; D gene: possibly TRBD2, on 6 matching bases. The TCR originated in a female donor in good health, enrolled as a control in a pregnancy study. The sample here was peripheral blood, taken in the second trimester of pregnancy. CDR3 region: CASSQVVGGGYNEQFF. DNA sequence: TGTGCCAGCAGCCAAGTCGTCGGGGGAGGCTACAATGAGCAGTTCTTC.